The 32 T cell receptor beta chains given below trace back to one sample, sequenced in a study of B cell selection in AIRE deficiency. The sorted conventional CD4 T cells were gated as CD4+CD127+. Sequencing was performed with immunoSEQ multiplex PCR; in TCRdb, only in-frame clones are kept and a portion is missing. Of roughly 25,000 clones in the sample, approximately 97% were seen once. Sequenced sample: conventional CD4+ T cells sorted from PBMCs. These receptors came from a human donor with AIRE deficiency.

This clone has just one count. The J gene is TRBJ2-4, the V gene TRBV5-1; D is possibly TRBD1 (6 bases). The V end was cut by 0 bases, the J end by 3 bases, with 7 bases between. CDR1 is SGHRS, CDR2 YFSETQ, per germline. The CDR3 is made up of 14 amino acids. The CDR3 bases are TGCGCCAGCAGCTTGGGGACAGACAAAAACATTCAGTACTTC. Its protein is CASSLGTDKNIQYF.

The CDR3 spells CASSIGQAYEQYF. The CDR3 DNA sequence: TGTGCCAGCAGTATCGGACAGGCCTACGAGCAGTACTTC. The J gene is TRBJ2-7, the V gene TRBV6-5; TRBD1 agrees at 7 bases. V lost 5 bases, J lost 2 bases, and 3 bases stayed unmatched. CDR1 is MNHEY and CDR2 is SVGAGI in the germline V gene. The CDR3 length is 13 residues.

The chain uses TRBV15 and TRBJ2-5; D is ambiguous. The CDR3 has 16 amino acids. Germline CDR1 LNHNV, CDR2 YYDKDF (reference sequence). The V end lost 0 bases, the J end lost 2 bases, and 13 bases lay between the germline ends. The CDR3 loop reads CATSRDIVATQETQYF. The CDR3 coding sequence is TGTGCCACCAGCAGAGATATTGTGGCAACTCAAGAGACCCAGTACTTC.

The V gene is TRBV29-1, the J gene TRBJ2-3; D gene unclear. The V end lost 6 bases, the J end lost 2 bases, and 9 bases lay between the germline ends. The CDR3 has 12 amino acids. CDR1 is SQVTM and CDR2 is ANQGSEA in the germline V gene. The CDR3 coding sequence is TGCAGCGTAACAGATTTCACAGATACGCAGTATTTT. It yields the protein CSVTDFTDTQYF.

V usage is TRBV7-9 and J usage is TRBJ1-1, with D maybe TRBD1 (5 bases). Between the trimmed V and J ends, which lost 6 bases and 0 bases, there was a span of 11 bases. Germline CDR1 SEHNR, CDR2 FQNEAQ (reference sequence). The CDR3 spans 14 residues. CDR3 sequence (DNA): TGTGCCAGCAGATTGACAGAACTGAACACTGAAGCTTTCTTT. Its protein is CASRLTELNTEAFF.

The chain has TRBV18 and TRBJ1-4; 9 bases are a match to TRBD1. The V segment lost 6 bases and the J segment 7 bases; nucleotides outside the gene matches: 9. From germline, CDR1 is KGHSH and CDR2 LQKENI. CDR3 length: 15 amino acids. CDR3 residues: CASSGRQGDPEKLFF. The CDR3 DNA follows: TGTGCCAGCTCGGGACGACAGGGGGATCCTGAAAAACTGTTTTTT.

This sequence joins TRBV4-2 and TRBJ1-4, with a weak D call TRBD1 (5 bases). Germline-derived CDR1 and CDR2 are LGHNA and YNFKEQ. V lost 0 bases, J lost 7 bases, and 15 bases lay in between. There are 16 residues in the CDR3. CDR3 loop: CASSQDRRSRGEKLFF. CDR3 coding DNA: TGTGCCAGCAGCCAAGATAGGAGGAGTAGGGGTGAAAAACTGTTTTTT.

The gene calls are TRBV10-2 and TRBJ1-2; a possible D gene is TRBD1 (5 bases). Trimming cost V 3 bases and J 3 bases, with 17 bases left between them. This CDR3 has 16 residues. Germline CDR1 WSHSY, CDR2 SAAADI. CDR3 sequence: CASSDRAVNDYYGYTF. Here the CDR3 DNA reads TGCGCCAGCAGTGACAGGGCAGTAAATGATTACTATGGCTACACCTTC.

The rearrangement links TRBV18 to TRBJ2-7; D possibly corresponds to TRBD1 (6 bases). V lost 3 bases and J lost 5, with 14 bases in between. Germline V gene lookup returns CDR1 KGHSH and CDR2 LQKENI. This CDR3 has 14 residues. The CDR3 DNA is TGTGCCAGCTCACCCTTGAGCGGACAGAACGAGCAGTACTTC. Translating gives CASSPLSGQNEQYF.

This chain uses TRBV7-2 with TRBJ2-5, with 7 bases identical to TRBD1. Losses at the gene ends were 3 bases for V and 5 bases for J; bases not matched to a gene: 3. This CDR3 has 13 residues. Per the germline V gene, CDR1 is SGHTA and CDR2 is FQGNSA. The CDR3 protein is CASSFFRGETQYF. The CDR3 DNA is TGTGCCAGCAGCTTTTTCAGGGGGGAGACCCAGTACTTC.

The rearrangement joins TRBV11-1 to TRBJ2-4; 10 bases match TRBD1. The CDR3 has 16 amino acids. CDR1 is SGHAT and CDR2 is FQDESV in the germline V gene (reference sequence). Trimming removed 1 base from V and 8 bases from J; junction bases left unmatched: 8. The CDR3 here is CASSLVSTGGVDIQYF. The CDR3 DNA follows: TGTGCCAGCAGCTTAGTATCGACAGGGGGCGTAGACATTCAGTACTTC.

CDR3 DNA: TGTGCCAGTAGTATAGTTCGGGGCCAGCCCCAGCATTTT. Translating gives CASSIVRGQPQHF. The gene calls are TRBV19 and TRBJ1-5, with D possibly being TRBD1 (5 bases). V lost 1 base and J lost 7, with 8 bases in between. Germline V CDR1 and CDR2: LNHDA, SQIVND (reference sequence). CDR3 size: 13 residues.

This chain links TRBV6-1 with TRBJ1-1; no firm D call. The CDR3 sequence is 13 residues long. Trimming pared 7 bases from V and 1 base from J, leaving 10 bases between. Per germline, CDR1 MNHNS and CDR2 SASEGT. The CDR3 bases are TGTGCCAGCACGGGTACGGGGAACACTGAAGCTTTCTTT. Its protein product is CASTGTGNTEAFF.

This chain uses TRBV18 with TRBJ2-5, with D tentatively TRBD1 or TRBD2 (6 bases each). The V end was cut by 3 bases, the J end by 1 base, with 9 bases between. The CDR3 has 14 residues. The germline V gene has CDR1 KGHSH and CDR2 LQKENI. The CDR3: CASSPSGAQETQYF. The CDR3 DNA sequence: TGTGCCAGCTCACCTTCGGGGGCCCAAGAGACCCAGTACTTC.

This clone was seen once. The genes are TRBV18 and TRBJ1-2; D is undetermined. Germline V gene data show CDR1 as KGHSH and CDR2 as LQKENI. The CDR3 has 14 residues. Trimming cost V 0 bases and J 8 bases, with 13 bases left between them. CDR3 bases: TGTGCCAGCTCACCACCGTACGGGGAGGAAGGCTACACCTTC. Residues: CASSPPYGEEGYTF.

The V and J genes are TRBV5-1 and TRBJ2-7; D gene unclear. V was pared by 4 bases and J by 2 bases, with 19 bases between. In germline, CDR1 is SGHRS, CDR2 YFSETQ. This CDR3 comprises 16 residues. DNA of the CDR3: TGCGCCAGCAGCCTGAATCCCGGGTCCGAGACCTACGAGCAGTACTTC. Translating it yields CASSLNPGSETYEQYF. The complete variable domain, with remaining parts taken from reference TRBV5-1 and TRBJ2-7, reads KAGVTQTPRYLIKTRGQQVTLSCSPISGHRSVSWYQQTPGQGLQFLFEYFSETQRNKGNFPGRFSGRQFSNSRSEMNVSTLELGDSALYLCASSLNPGSETYEQYFGPGTRLTVT.

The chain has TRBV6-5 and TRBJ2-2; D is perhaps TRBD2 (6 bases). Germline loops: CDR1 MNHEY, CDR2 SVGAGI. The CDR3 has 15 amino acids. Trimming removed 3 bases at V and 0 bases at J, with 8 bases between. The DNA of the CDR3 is TGTGCCAGCAGTTATGTAGCGGCGAACACCGGGGAGCTGTTTTTT. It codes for CASSYVAANTGELFF.

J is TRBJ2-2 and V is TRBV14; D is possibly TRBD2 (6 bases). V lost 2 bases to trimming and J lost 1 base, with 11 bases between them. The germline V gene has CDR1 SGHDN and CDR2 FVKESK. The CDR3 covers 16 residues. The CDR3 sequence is CASSQLLSGNTGELFF. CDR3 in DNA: TGTGCCAGCAGCCAACTTCTTAGCGGGAACACCGGGGAGCTGTTTTTT.

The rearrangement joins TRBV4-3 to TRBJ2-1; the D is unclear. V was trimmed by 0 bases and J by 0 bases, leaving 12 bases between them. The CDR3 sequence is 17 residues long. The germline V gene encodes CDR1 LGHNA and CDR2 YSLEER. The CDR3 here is CASSQDPRTSSYNEQFF. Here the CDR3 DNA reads TGCGCCAGCAGCCAAGATCCCCGTACAAGCTCCTACAATGAGCAGTTCTTC.

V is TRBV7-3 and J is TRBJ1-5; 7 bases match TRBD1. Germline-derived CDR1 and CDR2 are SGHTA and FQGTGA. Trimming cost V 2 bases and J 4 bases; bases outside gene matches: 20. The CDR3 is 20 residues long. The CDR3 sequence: CASSLDKRDPGQPNNQPQHF. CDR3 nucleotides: TGTGCCAGCAGCTTAGATAAGAGAGACCCGGGACAGCCAAATAATCAGCCCCAGCATTTT.

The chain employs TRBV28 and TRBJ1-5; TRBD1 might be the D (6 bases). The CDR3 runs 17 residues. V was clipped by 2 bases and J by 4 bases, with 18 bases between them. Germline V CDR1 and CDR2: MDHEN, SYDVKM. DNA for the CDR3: TGTGCCAGCAGTTTAGCTGGGGGCCCGTCCGGAAATCAGCCCCAGCATTTT. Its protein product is CASSLAGGPSGNQPQHF.

The DNA of the CDR3 is TGTGCCAGCAGCTTAGTCCGGACAACTCTAAATCAGCCCCAGCATTTT. It is translated as CASSLVRTTLNQPQHF. This rearrangement joins TRBV11-2 to TRBJ1-5, with D perhaps TRBD1 (5 bases). The germline V gene has CDR1 SGHAT and CDR2 FQNNGV. The CDR3 sequence is 16 residues long. Between the trimmed V and J ends, which lost 1 base and 4 bases, there was a span of 14 bases.

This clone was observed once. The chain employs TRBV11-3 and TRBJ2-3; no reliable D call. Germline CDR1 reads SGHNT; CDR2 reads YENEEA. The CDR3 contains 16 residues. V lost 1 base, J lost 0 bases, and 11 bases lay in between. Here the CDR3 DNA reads TGTGCCAGCAGCTTAGGTCAAGCACTGAGCACAGATACGCAGTATTTT. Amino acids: CASSLGQALSTDTQYF.

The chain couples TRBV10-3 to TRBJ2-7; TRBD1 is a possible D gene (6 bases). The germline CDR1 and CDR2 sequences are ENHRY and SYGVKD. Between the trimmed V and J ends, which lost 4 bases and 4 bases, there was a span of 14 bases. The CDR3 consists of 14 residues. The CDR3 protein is CAISVTGPSYEQYF. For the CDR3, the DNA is TGTGCCATCAGTGTTACAGGGCCCTCTTACGAGCAGTACTTC.

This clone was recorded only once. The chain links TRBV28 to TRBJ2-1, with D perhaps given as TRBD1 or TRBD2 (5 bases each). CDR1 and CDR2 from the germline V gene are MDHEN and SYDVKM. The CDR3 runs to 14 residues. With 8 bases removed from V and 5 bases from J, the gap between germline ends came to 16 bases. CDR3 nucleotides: TGTGCCAGCCTGAAGTGGGGGAAAGACAATGAGCAGTTCTTC. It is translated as CASLKWGKDNEQFF.

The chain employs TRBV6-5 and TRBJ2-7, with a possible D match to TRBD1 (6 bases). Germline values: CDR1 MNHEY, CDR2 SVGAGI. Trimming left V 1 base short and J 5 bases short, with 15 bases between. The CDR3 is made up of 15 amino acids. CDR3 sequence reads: CASSYLETGIDEQYF. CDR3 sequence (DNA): TGTGCCAGCAGTTACTTAGAAACAGGGATCGACGAGCAGTACTTC.

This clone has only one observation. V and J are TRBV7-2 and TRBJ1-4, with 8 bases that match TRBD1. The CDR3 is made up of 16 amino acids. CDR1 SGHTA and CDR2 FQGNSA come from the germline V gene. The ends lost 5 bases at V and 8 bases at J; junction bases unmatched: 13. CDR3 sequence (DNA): TGTGCCAGCAGCGGACAGGGAACTCTAGGCGGGGAAAAACTGTTTTTT. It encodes CASSGQGTLGGEKLFF.

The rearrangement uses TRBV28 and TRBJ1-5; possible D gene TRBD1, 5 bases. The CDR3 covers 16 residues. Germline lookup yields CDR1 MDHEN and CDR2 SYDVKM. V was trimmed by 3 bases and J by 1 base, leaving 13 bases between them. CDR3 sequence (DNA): TGTGCCAGCAGTTTTTGGGACCAGGGAAGCAATCAGCCCCAGCATTTT. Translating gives CASSFWDQGSNQPQHF.

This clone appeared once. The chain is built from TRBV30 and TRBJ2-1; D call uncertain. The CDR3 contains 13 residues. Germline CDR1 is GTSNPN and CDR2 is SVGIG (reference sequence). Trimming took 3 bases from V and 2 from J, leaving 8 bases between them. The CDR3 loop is CAWSPMPYNEQFF. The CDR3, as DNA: TGTGCCTGGAGCCCGATGCCCTACAATGAGCAGTTCTTC.

In nucleotides, the CDR3 is TGTGCCAGCTCAAGGCCCAGCGGCGGTCTAACTGGGGCCAACGTCCTGACTTTC. It translates to CASSRPSGGLTGANVLTF. The rearrangement uses TRBV18 and TRBJ2-6; a weak D match, TRBD2 (5 bases). V was pared by 5 bases and J by 2 bases, with 19 bases between. The CDR3 runs 18 residues. Germline V gene lookup returns CDR1 KGHSH and CDR2 LQKENI. Together with reference TRBV18 and TRBJ2-6, the CDR3 gives the full variable domain: NAGVMQNPRHLVRRRGQEARLRCSPMKGHSHVYWYRQLPEEGLKFMVYLQKENIIDESGMPKERFSAEFPKEGPSILRIQQVVRGDSAAYFCASSRPSGGLTGANVLTFGAGSRLTVL.

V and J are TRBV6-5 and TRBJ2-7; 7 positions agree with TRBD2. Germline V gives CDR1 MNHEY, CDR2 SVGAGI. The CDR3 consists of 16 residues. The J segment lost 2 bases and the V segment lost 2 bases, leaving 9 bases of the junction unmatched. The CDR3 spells CASSYRLWEGTYEQYF. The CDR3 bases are TGTGCCAGCAGTTACCGGTTGTGGGAGGGAACCTACGAGCAGTACTTC.

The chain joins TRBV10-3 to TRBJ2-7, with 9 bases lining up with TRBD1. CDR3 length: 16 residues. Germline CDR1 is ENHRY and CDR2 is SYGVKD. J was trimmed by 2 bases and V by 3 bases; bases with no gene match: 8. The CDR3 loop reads CAISDPGTGSAYEQYF. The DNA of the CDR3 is TGTGCCATCAGTGACCCTGGGACAGGGAGCGCCTACGAGCAGTACTTC.